The 2 T cell receptor beta chains below come from one sample, sequenced in a study of blood T cell repertoires in COVID-19. Assay used: immunoSEQ multiplex PCR; TCRdb lists only in-frame clones, some missing. Found here are about 220,000 clones, roughly 75% of them singletons; the top ten hold approximately 6.6%. The sequenced material came from peripheral blood. The receptors come from a woman in her 70s with acute or convalescent COVID-19.

This rearrangement joins TRBV30 to TRBJ2-1, with D maybe TRBD1 (5 bases). The CDR3 covers 12 residues. Germline lookup yields CDR1 GTSNPN and CDR2 SVGIG (reference sequence). Deletions cut 0 bases from V and 8 bases from J, with 8 bases between. The CDR3 DNA follows: TGTGCCTGGAGTGTAGGCAGGGATGAGCAGTTCTTC. Translated, it gives CAWSVGRDEQFF. The full variable domain, its missing parts supplied by reference TRBV30 and TRBJ2-1, is SQTIHQWPATLVQPVGSPLSLECTVEGTSNPNLYWYRQAAGRGLQLLFYSVGIGQISSEVPQNLSASRPQDRQFILSSKKLLLSDSGFYLCAWSVGRDEQFFGPGTRLTVL.

The chain combines TRBV5-1 with TRBJ1-6; D might be TRBD1 (5 bases). Germline CDR1 reads SGHRS; CDR2 reads YFSETQ. With 5 bases removed from V and 7 bases from J, the gap between germline ends came to 10 bases. The CDR3 runs to 13 residues. CDR3 bases: TGCGCCAGCAGAACAGGAGAAAATTCACCCCTCCACTTT. Protein product: CASRTGENSPLHF. Full variable domain (remainder filled in from reference TRBV5-1 and TRBJ1-6): KAGVTQTPRYLIKTRGQQVTLSCSPISGHRSVSWYQQTPGQGLQFLFEYFSETQRNKGNFPGRFSGRQFSNSRSEMNVSTLELGDSALYLCASRTGENSPLHFGNGTRLTVT.